The 23 T cell receptor beta chains reported below all come from one sample, sequenced in a study of beta chain features in type 1 diabetes. General study points: There was a moderate but significant shortening of TCRB CDR3s in all four CD4+ subsets of Type 1 diabetes patients.

Of the isolated RNA, all was reverse transcribed, and so the sequenced material was expressed TCRB transcripts. The table came from immunoSEQ multiplex PCR; TCRdb's copy has only in-frame clones and leaves some out. The profile shows approximately 140,000 clones, about 10% of them singletons. No cognate antigen is known for these TCRs. Sequences were obtained from central memory CD4+ T cells from blood. The receptors here all came from a man under 40 with type 1 diabetes.

This clone was detected only a few times. DNA of the CDR3: TGTGCCAGCTCACCACCGGGAACAGGGAGAGAATCACCCCTCCACTTT. It encodes CASSPPGTGRESPLHF. J is TRBJ1-6 and V is TRBV18; D possibly corresponds to TRBD1 (6 bases). This CDR3 is built from 16 residues. CDR1 and CDR2 from the germline V gene are KGHSH and LQKENI. V was cut by 0 bases and J by 10 bases, with 16 bases left in between.

This chain links TRBV4-2 with TRBJ1-5; TRBD1 matches at 7 bases. The V gene's germline CDR1 is LGHNA and CDR2 YNFKEQ. V lost 3 bases and J lost 3; bases outside the gene matches: 8. CDR3 length: 16 residues. CDR3 sequence: CASSQADRGLNQPQHF. The CDR3 DNA sequence: TGTGCCAGCAGCCAGGCTGATAGGGGGCTCAATCAGCCCCAGCATTTT.

This clone occurred a few times. This chain uses TRBV6-5 with TRBJ2-5; maybe TRBD2 (6 bases). The CDR3 has 14 amino acids. Germline assignment: CDR1 MNHEY and CDR2 SVGAGI. V shed 6 bases and J shed 9 bases, with 20 bases lying between them. The CDR3, as DNA: TGTGCCAGCAGAAACAGCGGGCTGGTAGGGTCCCAGTACTTC. This encodes CASRNSGLVGSQYF.

The chain links TRBV10-3 to TRBJ2-2; D is perhaps TRBD1 (5 bases). This CDR3 is 15 amino acids long. Germline V gives CDR1 ENHRY, CDR2 SYGVKD. Trimming shortened V by 4 bases and J by 0 bases, and 9 bases separated the two germline ends. The CDR3 loop is CAISGRGPNTGELFF. In nucleotides, the CDR3 is TGTGCCATCAGTGGTAGGGGCCCGAACACCGGGGAGCTGTTTTTT.

This chain connects TRBV19 to TRBJ1-2; TRBD1 matches at 7 bases. The trim removed 3 bases at V and 2 bases at J, leaving 6 bases unmatched. The CDR3 covers 15 residues. Germline V gene sequence: CDR1 LNHDA, CDR2 SQIVND (reference sequence). In nucleotides, the CDR3 is TGTGCCAGTAGTATTGTGGAGGGGGCGAACTATGGCTACACCTTC. Protein sequence: CASSIVEGANYGYTF.

This clone has more than one count but fewer than ten. CDR3 in DNA: TGTGCCAGCAGCTTAGGAGGAGGGGCCCAGTACTTC. This translates into CASSLGGGAQYF. The J gene is TRBJ2-5, the V gene TRBV11-2, with a possible D match to TRBD2 (6 bases). The CDR3 loop spans 12 amino acids. Trimming left V 1 base short and J 9 bases short, with 9 bases between. Germline CDR1 and CDR2: SGHAT and FQNNGV.

The genes are TRBV10-3 and TRBJ2-7; 11 nucleotides align to TRBD1. Looked up from germline, CDR1 is ENHRY and CDR2 is SYGVKD. The CDR3 has 15 amino acids. V trimming: 0 bases; J trimming: 6 bases; junction bases outside the gene matches: 4. The CDR3 sequence: CAISESGQGEVEQYF. The DNA of the CDR3 is TGTGCCATCAGTGAGTCGGGACAGGGGGAGGTCGAGCAGTACTTC.

This clone has just a few counts. The rearrangement uses TRBV28 and TRBJ1-5; 7 bases are shared with TRBD1. There are 15 residues in the CDR3. Germline CDR1 and CDR2: MDHEN and SYDVKM. The ends lost 6 bases at V and 7 bases at J; junction bases unmatched: 12. The CDR3 sequence is CASRLSGGVSQPQHF. The CDR3 nucleotides read TGTGCCAGCAGACTCTCAGGGGGAGTTTCCCAGCCCCAGCATTTT.

This clone was counted only a few times. V usage is TRBV9 and J usage is TRBJ2-3, with TRBD2 matching 8 bases. This CDR3 spans 15 amino acids. J was trimmed by 6 bases and V by 0 bases; bases with no gene match: 6. Germline-derived CDR1 and CDR2 are SGDLS and YYNGEE. DNA for the CDR3: TGTGCCAGCAGCGTAGGGCGGGGGGCCTTTGATACGCAGTATTTT. This gives the protein CASSVGRGAFDTQYF.

This clone was recorded a few times. The V gene is TRBV9, the J gene TRBJ2-5; TRBD2 matches 13 bases. The germline V gene encodes CDR1 SGDLS and CDR2 YYNGEE. The CDR3 has 17 amino acids. J gave up 1 base and V 4 bases, and 7 bases lay outside the gene matches. The CDR3 sequence: CASSSRLAGGLQETQYF. The CDR3 DNA is TGTGCCAGCAGCTCCCGACTAGCGGGGGGCCTCCAAGAGACCCAGTACTTC.

V and J are TRBV4-1 and TRBJ2-3; 15 nucleotides match TRBD2. V lost 5 bases, J lost 4 bases, and 7 bases stayed unmatched. Germline CDR1 is MGHRA and CDR2 is YSYEKL. The CDR3 loop spans 17 amino acids. The CDR3 sequence is CASSFGRTSGGADTQYF. The CDR3 region has the DNA TGCGCCAGCAGCTTCGGGCGGACTAGCGGGGGGGCAGATACGCAGTATTTT.

In this sample, this clone turned up a few times. In nucleotides, the CDR3 is TGTGCCAGCTCACCTATCGACAGTGCTGGAAACACCATATATTTT. Translating it yields CASSPIDSAGNTIYF. J is TRBJ1-3 and V is TRBV18; D is perhaps TRBD1 (5 bases). CDR3 length: 15 amino acids. CDR1 is KGHSH and CDR2 is LQKENI in the germline V gene. Trimming left V 3 bases short and J 2 bases short, with 11 bases between.

This clone was observed a few times. This rearrangement joins TRBV28 to TRBJ1-5, with TRBD1 as a possible D gene (6 bases). Trimming left V 6 bases short and J 2 bases short, with 8 bases between. Germline CDR1 is MDHEN and CDR2 is SYDVKM. This CDR3 is built from 13 residues. CDR3: CASRGGGNQPQHF. The CDR3 DNA reads as TGTGCCAGCAGAGGGGGAGGCAATCAGCCCCAGCATTTT.

This clone was counted between two and nine times. The gene calls are TRBV20-1 and TRBJ2-7; 8 bases align to TRBD2. In germline, CDR1 is DFQATT, CDR2 SNEGSKA (reference sequence). The CDR3 consists of 11 residues. J was trimmed by 6 bases and V by 4 bases; bases with no gene match: 2. CDR3 residues: CSAIGGVEQYF. The CDR3 DNA reads TGCAGTGCTATCGGGGGGGTCGAGCAGTACTTC.

This chain links TRBV7-9 with TRBJ2-2; weak D call: TRBD2 (5 bases). Deletions cut 5 bases from V and 3 bases from J, with 16 bases between. This CDR3 comprises 16 residues. Germline CDR1 and CDR2: SEHNR and FQNEAQ (reference sequence). CDR3 loop: CASSPLSREDTGELFF. In nucleotides, the CDR3 is TGTGCCAGCAGCCCTCTTAGCCGGGAAGACACCGGGGAGCTGTTTTTT.

The rearrangement uses TRBV27 and TRBJ1-1, with D hard to call. Trimming stripped 5 bases from V and 6 bases from J, with 10 bases between. The CDR3 runs to 12 residues. CDR1 MNHEY and CDR2 SMNVEV come from the germline V gene (reference sequence). The CDR3 DNA sequence: TGTGCCAGCAGTGCACCTCGCGCTGAAGCTTTCTTT. Amino acid sequence: CASSAPRAEAFF.

This clone was detected a few times. This chain uses TRBV5-1 with TRBJ2-7, with a tentative D call TRBD1 (5 bases). The ends were cut back, 9 bases at V and 6 bases at J, with 25 bases in the middle. CDR3 length equals 15 residues. CDR1 is SGHRS and CDR2 is YFSETQ in the germline V gene. The CDR3 DNA reads TGCGCCACAACACCCGGACATTCCAGACCCAGCGAGCAGTACTTC. Its protein is CATTPGHSRPSEQYF.

The chain carries TRBV11-1 and TRBJ2-7, with D tentatively TRBD1 (6 bases). The CDR3 extends over 14 amino acids. CDR1 SGHAT and CDR2 FQDESV come from the germline V gene (reference sequence). Trimming shortened V by 5 bases and J by 0 bases, and 11 bases separated the two germline ends. The DNA for the CDR3 is TGTGCCAGCAGCCTAGGACAGAGCTCCTACGAGCAGTACTTC. Amino acid sequence: CASSLGQSSYEQYF. The whole variable domain, filled in from reference TRBV11-1 and TRBJ2-7, reads EAEVAQSPRYKITEKSQAVAFWCDPISGHATLYWYRQILGQGPELLVQFQDESVVDDSQLPKDRFSAERLKGVDSTLKIQPAELGDSAMYLCASSLGQSSYEQYFGPGTRLTVT.

This clone appeared a few times. The V call is TRBV6-6, the J call TRBJ2-7; D possibly corresponds to TRBD2 (6 bases). Between the trimmed V and J ends, which lost 8 bases and 2 bases, there was a span of 7 bases. Germline V gives CDR1 MNHNY, CDR2 SVGAGI (reference sequence). CDR3 length: 11 amino acids. CDR3 in DNA: TGTGCCAGCGCTAGCGCCTACGAGCAGTACTTC. Protein product: CASASAYEQYF.

This clone was picked up a small number of times. V usage is TRBV7-3 and J usage is TRBJ2-2; D is perhaps TRBD1 (5 bases). The V end lost 5 bases, the J end lost 2 bases, and 9 bases lay between the germline ends. This CDR3 contains 14 residues. Germline V CDR1 and CDR2: SGHTA, FQGTGA. CDR3 sequence reads: CASSKGPNTGELFF. For the CDR3, the DNA is TGTGCCAGCAGCAAGGGGCCAAACACCGGGGAGCTGTTTTTT.

The sample holds a few counts of this clone. Additional DNA sequences in this sample encode the identical CDR3. The J gene is TRBJ2-7, the V gene TRBV5-1; TRBD1 might be the D (6 bases). The CDR3 consists of 12 residues. V shed 5 bases and J shed 4 bases, with 10 bases lying between them. CDR1 is SGHRS, CDR2 YFSETQ, per germline. CDR3 nucleotide sequence: TGCGCCAGCAGTTCTCAGGGGTACGAGCAGTACTTC. Translated: CASSSQGYEQYF.

This chain links TRBV6-1 with TRBJ2-1; 7 nucleotides match TRBD1. J gave up 2 bases and V 3 bases, and 7 bases lay outside the gene matches. The germline gives CDR1 MNHNS, CDR2 SASEGT. This CDR3 has 16 residues. The CDR3, as DNA: TGTGCCAGCAGTGATCCTCACAGGGGTGCCTACAATGAGCAGTTCTTC. Amino acid sequence: CASSDPHRGAYNEQFF.

The J gene is TRBJ1-3, the V gene TRBV5-1; D gene unclear. V was trimmed by 0 bases and J by 2 bases, leaving 9 bases between them. The germline V gene has CDR1 SGHRS and CDR2 YFSETQ. The CDR3 consists of 15 residues. The CDR3 spells CASSLGLSTGNTIYF. The CDR3 bases are TGCGCCAGCAGCTTGGGACTCTCGACTGGAAACACCATATATTTT.